This T cell receptor beta chain was documented in a study of cytomegalovirus exposure and HLA in healthy donors. Study results and caveats: What was likely a sequencing artifact was a cluster of highly shared sequence variants. Because they were indistinguishable, some V segments, including TRBV6-2 and TRBV6-3, were excluded. CMV serostatus was the sole immune exposure data available.

Amplification used 60 Vbeta primers and 13 Jbeta primers. Produced via immunoSEQ multiplex PCR; TCRdb's table is partial and in-frame only. The sample contains 150,000 to 200,000 clones, approximately 80% of which appear only once. This clone appeared a few times. Its antigen is undetermined. V lost 2 bases to trimming and J lost 7 bases, with 20 bases between them. The germline gives CDR1 SEHNR, CDR2 FQNEAQ (reference sequence). The CDR3 contains 17 residues. The rearrangement links TRBV7-9 to TRBJ1-4; possible D gene TRBD1, 5 bases. The clonotype originates from a woman aged 40-49 years in good health and CMV-seropositive. Sequenced: PBMCs. Here the CDR3 reads CASSLHPMQGVGEKLFF. DNA of the CDR3: TGTGCCAGCAGCTTACATCCGATGCAGGGTGTAGGTGAAAAACTGTTTTTT. The variable domain in full, completed from reference TRBV7-9 and TRBJ1-4, reads DTGVSQNPRHKITKRGQNVTFRCDPISEHNRLYWYRQTLGQGPEFLTYFQNEAQLEKSRLLSDRFSAERPKGSFSTLEIQRTEQGDSAMYLCASSLHPMQGVGEKLFFGSGTQLSVL.